Below are 8 T cell receptor beta chains sequenced from a single sample in a study of blood T cell repertoires in COVID-19. Generated by immunoSEQ multiplex PCR, the TCRdb table keeps only in-frame clones and is missing some. Among some 360,000 clones, about 89% were seen once, and the ten largest hold about 2.1%. Sample: peripheral blood. These receptors all come from a woman aged 55-70 years with COVID-19, enrolled during active disease.

V and J are TRBV11-3 and TRBJ2-5, with D maybe TRBD1 (5 bases). The ends were cut back, 4 bases at V and 5 bases at J, with 11 bases in the middle. The germline CDR1 and CDR2 sequences are SGHNT and YENEEA. The CDR3 is made up of 13 amino acids. The CDR3 DNA follows: TGTGCCAGCAGCTCAGGGTTCGATGAGACCCAGTACTTC. Protein sequence: CASSSGFDETQYF.

CDR3 bases: TGTGCCAGCAGCCCAGACAGGGCCTATGGCTACACCTTC. It codes for CASSPDRAYGYTF. The chain couples TRBV5-6 to TRBJ1-2, with TRBD1 matching over 7 bases. Germline CDR1 SGHDT, CDR2 YYEEEE. V shed 4 bases and J 4 bases; nucleotides not matched to a gene: 4. There are 13 residues in the CDR3.

This clone is a singleton in its sample. The chain combines TRBV6-2 or TRBV6-3 with TRBJ2-2; weak D call: TRBD1 (5 bases). The germline V gene has CDR1 MNHEY and CDR2 SVGEGT. The V gene lost 2 bases and the J gene lost 3 bases, with 10 bases spanning the gap. The CDR3 totals 15 residues. This CDR3 is CASSYRQGHTGELFF. CDR3 in DNA: TGTGCCAGCAGTTACCGGCAGGGTCACACCGGGGAGCTGTTTTTT.

This rearrangement joins TRBV7-8 to TRBJ1-1; 9 bases align to TRBD1. This CDR3 is built from 14 residues. CDR1 SGHVS and CDR2 FQNEAQ come from the germline V gene. The V and J ends lost 3 bases and 5 bases, in that order; junction bases with no gene match: 4. The CDR3 loop reads CASSFGTGTTEAFF. The CDR3 DNA is TGTGCCAGCAGCTTCGGGACAGGGACTACTGAAGCTTTCTTT.

The chain joins TRBV5-6 to TRBJ1-6; D is possibly TRBD1 (6 bases). CDR3 length: 17 amino acids. Germline loops: CDR1 SGHDT, CDR2 YYEEEE. The V and J ends lost 4 bases and 5 bases respectively, with 19 bases between them. This CDR3 is CASSLRQAPHHNSPLHF. CDR3 in DNA: TGTGCCAGCAGCCTTAGACAGGCACCCCACCATAATTCACCCCTCCACTTT.

The chain combines TRBV18 with TRBJ1-1, with a possible D match to TRBD1 (5 bases). Trimming took off 2 bases at V and 1 base at J, with 11 bases between the two ends. This CDR3 spans 15 amino acids. Germline V gives CDR1 KGHSH, CDR2 LQKENI. The CDR3 is CASSPTTVRNTEAFF. CDR3 sequence (DNA): TGTGCCAGCTCACCAACGACAGTACGGAACACTGAAGCTTTCTTT. The variable domain in full, completed from reference TRBV18 and TRBJ1-1, reads NAGVMQNPRHLVRRRGQEARLRCSPMKGHSHVYWYRQLPEEGLKFMVYLQKENIIDESGMPKERFSAEFPKEGPSILRIQQVVRGDSAAYFCASSPTTVRNTEAFFGQGTRLTVV.

This clone was seen a single time. J is TRBJ1-2 and V is TRBV28, with unresolved D. This CDR3 region has 15 residues. Germline V gene lookup returns CDR1 MDHEN and CDR2 SYDVKM. V lost 4 bases to trimming and J lost 0 bases, with 12 bases between them. DNA for the CDR3: TGTGCCAGCAGTTCCCCTAAAGTCGCTAACTATGGCTACACCTTC. The encoded protein is CASSSPKVANYGYTF.

This sequence joins TRBV19 and TRBJ1-5; 9 positions match TRBD1. The germline gives CDR1 LNHDA, CDR2 SQIVND (reference sequence). V shed 3 bases and J 1 base; nucleotides not matched to a gene: 4. This CDR3 is 16 amino acids long. CDR3 sequence reads: CASSMATGGSNQPQHF. The DNA for the CDR3 is TGTGCCAGTAGTATGGCGACAGGGGGAAGCAATCAGCCCCAGCATTTT.